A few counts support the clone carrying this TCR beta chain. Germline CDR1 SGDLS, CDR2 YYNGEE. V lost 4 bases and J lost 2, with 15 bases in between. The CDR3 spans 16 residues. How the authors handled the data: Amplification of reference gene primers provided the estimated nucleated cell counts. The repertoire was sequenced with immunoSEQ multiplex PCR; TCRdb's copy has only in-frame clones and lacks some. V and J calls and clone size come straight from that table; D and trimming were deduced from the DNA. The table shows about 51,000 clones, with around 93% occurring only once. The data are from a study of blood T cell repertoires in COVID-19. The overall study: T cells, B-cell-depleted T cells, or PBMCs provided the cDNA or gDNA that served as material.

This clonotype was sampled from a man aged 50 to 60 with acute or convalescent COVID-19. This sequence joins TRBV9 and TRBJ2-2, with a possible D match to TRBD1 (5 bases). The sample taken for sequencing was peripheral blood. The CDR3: CASSPRGTANTGELFF. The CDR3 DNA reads TGTGCCAGCAGCCCTAGGGGTACGGCCAACACCGGGGAGCTGTTTTTT.